The 11 T cell receptor beta chains given below trace back to one sample, sequenced in a study of Ad26.COV2.S vaccination and SARS-CoV-2 variants. Repertoires were generated with immunoSEQ multiplex PCR, while TCRdb's copy carries only in-frame clones and drops some. In the table there are hundreds of thousands of clones, around nine tenths of which are singletons. Documented treatment: roughly 20 received Ad26.COV2.S at low or high dose, single or two shots; roughly five received placebo; per-sample allocation not given. Vaccine and placebo recipients were sampled on day 63 after the first injection. The sequencing here drew on peripheral blood, taken in a trial of Ad26.COV2.S vaccine versus placebo. The receptors were sampled from a person aged 18-60 years who received the Ad26.COV2.S COVID-19 vaccine or a placebo.

The chain couples TRBV19 to TRBJ1-5; 7 nucleotides line up with TRBD1. CDR3 length: 15 amino acids. CDR1 is LNHDA, CDR2 SQIVND, per germline (reference sequence). The V segment lost 7 bases and the J segment 5 bases; nucleotides outside the gene matches: 11. The CDR3 loop reads CASTMTGTTDQPQHF. CDR3 nucleotide sequence: TGTGCCAGTACCATGACAGGGACGACGGATCAGCCCCAGCATTTT. Using reference TRBV19 and TRBJ1-5 for the parts outside the CDR3, the full variable domain is DGGITQSPKYLFRKEGQNVTLSCEQNLNHDAMYWYRQDPGQGLRLIYYSQIVNDFQKGDIAEGYSVSREKKESFPLTVTSAQKNPTAFYLCASTMTGTTDQPQHFGDGTRLSIL.

The DNA for the CDR3 is TGTGCCTGGAGTCTCCGGACAGGGGGGAACACTGAAGCTTTCTTT. Amino acid sequence: CAWSLRTGGNTEAFF. This chain connects TRBV30 to TRBJ1-1, with 10 bases fitting TRBD1. CDR3 length: 15 residues. V lost 2 bases, J lost 1 base, and 4 bases stayed unmatched. Germline V gene lookup returns CDR1 GTSNPN and CDR2 SVGIG (reference sequence). Together with reference TRBV30 and TRBJ1-1, the CDR3 gives the full variable domain: SQTIHQWPATLVQPVGSPLSLECTVEGTSNPNLYWYRQAAGRGLQLLFYSVGIGQISSEVPQNLSASRPQDRQFILSSKKLLLSDSGFYLCAWSLRTGGNTEAFFGQGTRLTVV.

This clone was seen a single time. The J gene is TRBJ1-5, the V gene TRBV7-2; D is unclear. The germline CDR1 and CDR2 sequences are SGHTA and FQGNSA. There are 12 residues in the CDR3. With 4 bases removed from V and 6 bases from J, the gap between germline ends came to 7 bases. The CDR3 sequence: CASSSRGQPQHF. CDR3 in DNA: TGTGCCAGCAGCTCAAGAGGTCAGCCCCAGCATTTT.

V is TRBV15 and J is TRBJ2-7, with 10 nucleotides matching TRBD2. J gave up 2 bases and V 2 bases, and 6 bases lay outside the gene matches. Germline-derived CDR1 and CDR2 are LNHNV and YYDKDF (reference sequence). The CDR3 has 16 residues. CDR3 DNA: TGTGCCACCAGCAGATCCCTAGCGGGAGCAACCTACGAGCAGTACTTC. Its translation: CATSRSLAGATYEQYF. Together with reference TRBV15 and TRBJ2-7, the CDR3 gives the full variable domain: DAMVIQNPRYQVTQFGKPVTLSCSQTLNHNVMYWYQQKSSQAPKLLFHYYDKDFNNEADTPDNFQSRRPNTSFCFLDIRSPGLGDTAMYLCATSRSLAGATYEQYFGPGTRLTVT.

This chain joins TRBV5-8 and TRBJ2-1; TRBD1 matches at 7 bases. V trimming: 1 base; J trimming: 5 bases; junction bases outside the gene matches: 9. The germline CDR1 and CDR2 sequences are SGHTS and YDEGEE. This CDR3 is built from 16 residues. The CDR3 here is CASSLFQGVRDNEQFF. CDR3 coding DNA: TGTGCCAGCAGCTTGTTCCAGGGGGTGAGAGACAATGAGCAGTTCTTC.

The chain is built from TRBV30 and TRBJ2-7; D perhaps matches TRBD2 (6 bases). The V end lost 1 base, the J end lost 2 bases, and 9 bases lay between the germline ends. This CDR3 has 13 amino acids. Per germline, CDR1 GTSNPN and CDR2 SVGIG (reference sequence). CDR3 amino acids: CAWSGGTAYEQYF. The CDR3 nucleotides read TGTGCCTGGAGTGGTGGGACTGCCTACGAGCAGTACTTC.

CDR3 nucleotide sequence: TGCAGCGTTGAGGTGACTGGCGGTGGATACGAGCAGTACTTC. Protein: CSVEVTGGGYEQYF. The chain has TRBV29-1 and TRBJ2-7; D unresolved. This CDR3 region has 14 residues. The V end lost 3 bases, the J end lost 4 bases, and 16 bases lay between the germline ends. Germline lookup yields CDR1 SQVTM and CDR2 ANQGSEA.

With regard to this clone: The same CDR3 arises from other DNA sequences in this sample as well. The rearrangement uses TRBV30 and TRBJ1-1; D not resolved. The V end was cut by 0 bases, the J end by 0 bases, with 8 bases between. The length of the CDR3 is 14 residues. Looked up from germline, CDR1 is GTSNPN and CDR2 is SVGIG (reference sequence). The CDR3 loop is CAWSVLGMNTEAFF. Here the CDR3 DNA reads TGTGCCTGGAGTGTACTGGGGATGAACACTGAAGCTTTCTTT.

Points on this clone: Different DNA sequences within this sample yield the same CDR3. V is TRBV3-1 (or the pseudogene TRBV3-2) and J is TRBJ2-7; the match to TRBD2 covers 12 bases. This CDR3 is built from 15 residues. From germline, CDR1 is LGHDT and CDR2 YNNKEL (reference sequence). V lost 1 base, J lost 3 bases, and 1 base stayed unmatched. Written as DNA, the CDR3 is TGTGCCAGCAGCCAAGTGACTAGCGGGAGCTACGAGCAGTACTTC. Amino acid sequence: CASSQVTSGSYEQYF.

A note on this clone: Other DNA sequences in this sample translate to the same CDR3. This chain links TRBV7-9 with TRBJ1-1, with no clear D. Trimming left V 1 base short and J 4 bases short, with 4 bases between. Germline CDR1 and CDR2: SEHNR and FQNEAQ (reference sequence). There are 12 residues in the CDR3. The CDR3 is CASSLDRTEAFF. As DNA, the CDR3 is TGTGCCAGCAGCTTAGACCGCACTGAAGCTTTCTTT. The full variable domain, completed using reference TRBV7-9 and TRBJ1-1, is DTGVSQNPRHKITKRGQNVTFRCDPISEHNRLYWYRQTLGQGPEFLTYFQNEAQLEKSRLLSDRFSAERPKGSFSTLEIQRTEQGDSAMYLCASSLDRTEAFFGQGTRLTVV.

This rearrangement joins TRBV6-5 to TRBJ1-1, with D unresolved. Germline values: CDR1 MNHEY, CDR2 SVGAGI. There are 13 residues in the CDR3. Deletions cut 4 bases from V and 1 base from J, with 7 bases between. The chain's CDR3 is CASSLFRNTEAFF. CDR3 in DNA: TGTGCCAGCAGTTTGTTTAGGAACACTGAAGCTTTCTTT.